These 14 T cell receptor beta chains originate from one sample sequenced in a study of T cells in tumors after PD-1 blockade. The table came from immunoSEQ multiplex PCR; TCRdb's copy has only in-frame clones and leaves some out. This repertoire shows around 60,000 clones, roughly 75% found once; its top ten account for over 10%. The material sequenced was PBMCs, taken before anti-PD-1 treatment. The receptors were gathered from a human donor with basal cell carcinoma.

This clone was detected only a few times. V is TRBV10-3 and J is TRBJ2-7; 10 bases are shared with TRBD2. The CDR3 totals 14 residues. The germline CDR1 and CDR2 sequences are ENHRY and SYGVKD. V lost 2 bases and J lost 3; bases outside the gene matches: 1. The CDR3 DNA reads TGTGCCATCAGTGAGGCTAGCGGGGGCTACGAGCAGTACTTC. Translation gives CAISEASGGYEQYF.

The chain combines TRBV3-1 (or the pseudogene TRBV3-2) with TRBJ2-7; no firm D call. The germline gives CDR1 LGHDT, CDR2 YNNKEL (reference sequence). The length of the CDR3 is 16 residues. Trimming removed 0 bases from V and 2 bases from J, with 14 bases in between. The CDR3 coding sequence is TGTGCCAGCAGCCAAGATCGCGGTCGGGTCACCTACGAGCAGTACTTC. Encoded protein: CASSQDRGRVTYEQYF.

CDR3 bases: TGCAGCGTGGAAAGAGGGGTGAACACTGAAGCTTTCTTT. Translating it yields CSVERGVNTEAFF. The V and J genes are TRBV29-1 and TRBJ1-1; tentative D call: TRBD1 (5 bases). The CDR3 runs 13 residues. Germline loops: CDR1 SQVTM, CDR2 ANQGSEA. Trimming took off 6 bases at V and 0 bases at J, with 11 bases between the two ends.

The gene calls are TRBV2 and TRBJ2-1; TRBD2 matches 15 bases. CDR3 size: 19 residues. CDR1 is SNHLY and CDR2 is FYNNEI in the germline V gene. Unmatched junction bases numbered 10, after V lost 7 bases and J lost 0 bases. This CDR3 is CASTLGLAGGQSSYNEQFF. The CDR3 region has the DNA TGTGCCAGCACTCTGGGACTAGCGGGGGGCCAGAGCTCCTACAATGAGCAGTTCTTC.

This sequence joins TRBV7-9 and TRBJ1-3, with TRBD1 identical over 7 bases. This CDR3 region has 16 residues. Germline V gene data show CDR1 as SEHNR and CDR2 as FQNEAQ (reference sequence). Trimming cost V 5 bases and J 0 bases; bases outside gene matches: 7. CDR3 DNA: TGTGCCAGCAGCATGGAGACAGGGACCTCTGGAAACACCATATATTTT. Protein product: CASSMETGTSGNTIYF.

CDR3 region: CASSTRGPTEAFF. The CDR3 coding sequence is TGTGCCAGCAGTACCAGGGGCCCCACTGAAGCTTTCTTT. This chain uses TRBV28 with TRBJ1-1; the D gene is possibly TRBD1 (6 bases). Trimming left V 5 bases short and J 4 bases short, with 11 bases between. The CDR3 sequence is 13 residues long. CDR1 is MDHEN and CDR2 is SYDVKM in the germline V gene.

V usage is TRBV6-5 and J usage is TRBJ1-4; D is uncertain. The CDR3 runs 14 residues. CDR1 is MNHEY and CDR2 is SVGAGI in the germline V gene. The germline V and J ends were trimmed by 6 bases and 7 bases, with 15 bases remaining between them. The CDR3 coding sequence is TGTGCCAGCAGCGAGGGAATAGAGGGTGAAAAACTGTTTTTT. Translation gives CASSEGIEGEKLFF.

The gene calls are TRBV7-5 and TRBJ2-3; the table names TRBD1, a call not compared with the DNA. TRBV7-5 has pseudogene status. The CDR3 extends over 18 amino acids. The CDR3: CARSALFPDRGHTDTQYF. CDR3 DNA sequence: TGTGCCAGAAGCGCACTTTTTCCGGACAGGGGCCACACAGATACGCAGTATTTT.

The V call is TRBV12-3 or TRBV12-4, the J call TRBJ2-7; the D is unclear. CDR3 length equals 13 residues. The V gene lost 2 bases and the J gene lost 1 base, with 6 bases spanning the gap. The CDR3 spells CASSLTPSYEQYF. DNA of the CDR3: TGTGCCAGCAGTTTAACGCCATCCTACGAGCAGTACTTC.

V is TRBV2 and J is TRBJ1-1; D might be TRBD1 (5 bases). The CDR3 extends over 15 amino acids. With 8 bases removed from V and 0 bases from J, the gap between germline ends came to 16 bases. Germline CDR1 SNHLY, CDR2 FYNNEI. Here the CDR3 DNA reads TGTGCCAGCCAGGGAATAGACAGCCTGAACACTGAAGCTTTCTTT. It yields the protein CASQGIDSLNTEAFF.

The J gene is TRBJ1-2, the V gene TRBV25-1; TRBD1 aligns across 8 bases. J was trimmed by 7 bases and V by 5 bases; bases with no gene match: 15. CDR3 length equals 16 residues. Germline V gives CDR1 MGHDK, CDR2 SYGVNS. The CDR3 reads CASSPSGVRGLGGYTF. DNA for the CDR3: TGTGCCAGCAGTCCCTCCGGAGTCAGGGGGCTCGGTGGCTACACCTTC.

V usage is TRBV14 and J usage is TRBJ2-1, with D uncertain. V lost 2 bases and J lost 2, with 10 bases in between. Germline V lookup: CDR1 SGHDN, CDR2 FVKESK. The CDR3 is 15 amino acids. CDR3 nucleotides: TGTGCCAGCAGCCAACAAAGACCCACCTACAATGAGCAGTTCTTC. This translates into CASSQQRPTYNEQFF.

The chain joins TRBV27 to TRBJ1-4, with 8 bases identical to TRBD1. The CDR3 has 16 residues. From germline, CDR1 is MNHEY and CDR2 SMNVEV (reference sequence). Trimming at V came to 6 bases and at J to 0 bases, leaving 6 bases not matched to a gene. Written as DNA, the CDR3 is TGTGCCAGCAGCTCACAGGGGGGCGCAACTAATGAAAAACTGTTTTTT. Protein product: CASSSQGGATNEKLFF.

The chain has TRBV2 and TRBJ1-1; D gene unclear. V dropped 3 bases and J dropped 5 bases, with 4 bases sitting between them. Germline assignment: CDR1 SNHLY and CDR2 FYNNEI. This CDR3 comprises 11 residues. The CDR3 region is CASSEATEAFF. The CDR3 coding sequence is TGTGCCAGCAGTGAGGCGACTGAAGCTTTCTTT.